Reported below is one T cell receptor beta chain. The source of the sample is a study of blood T cell repertoires in COVID-19. Study details: The study drew acute and convalescent COVID-19 samples from the United States, Italy and Spain. PBMCs, B-cell-depleted T cells, or T cells were the source of the cDNA or gDNA that made up the material.

Study processing details: Amplification of reference gene primers provided the estimated nucleated cell counts. The repertoire was sequenced with immunoSEQ multiplex PCR; TCRdb's copy has only in-frame clones and lacks some. That table gives V, J and clone size, and the DNA gave D and trimming. The sample has 120,000 or so clones; over 75% are singletons. This clonotype was sampled from a man older than 75 with active or convalescent COVID-19. The specimen was peripheral blood.

CDR3 sequence: CATHYHSDRPNYGYTF. The CDR3 region has the DNA TGTGCCACACATTACCATTCCGACAGACCTAACTATGGCTACACCTTC. The chain uses TRBV19 and TRBJ1-2; the D gene is possibly TRBD1 (5 bases). The germline CDR1 and CDR2 sequences are LNHDA and SQIVND (reference sequence). The length of the CDR3 is 16 residues. Trimming left V 10 bases short and J 0 bases short, with 21 bases between.